This T cell receptor beta chain was found in a study of blood T cell repertoires in COVID-19. Study information: Sites in the United States, Italy and Spain provided acute and convalescent COVID-19 samples. PBMCs, B-cell-depleted T cells, or T cells provided the cDNA or gDNA that made up the material.

As originally analysed: Amplification with reference gene primers provided the estimates of nucleated cell counts. Only in-frame clones appear in the TCRdb table, and some are missing; sequencing was by immunoSEQ multiplex PCR. Clone size and the V and J calls come from that table; the DNA yielded D and trimming. Of about 230,000 clones listed, less than 85% are singletons. The sequence derives from a woman aged 70-85 years with active or convalescent COVID-19. Sequencing was done on a sample of peripheral blood.

In DNA, the CDR3 is TGTGCCAGCAGCCTCGGACAGTCCCCGGTCGAGCCCCAGCATTTT. Its translation: CASSLGQSPVEPQHF. The chain combines TRBV3-1 (or the pseudogene TRBV3-2) with TRBJ1-5; maybe TRBD1 (6 bases). Germline assignment: CDR1 LGHDT and CDR2 YNNKEL (reference sequence). V lost 4 bases and J 8 bases, leaving 18 bases between the germline ends. The length of the CDR3 is 15 residues.